This T cell receptor beta chain was observed in a study of T cell responses to AZD1222 COVID-19 vaccine. TCRdb's copy holds only in-frame clones and misses some; the assay was immunoSEQ multiplex PCR. The repertoire has approximately 110,000 clones, about nine tenths of them found once; the top ten carry roughly 4.5%. General study results and limits: Spike-specific TCR breadth and depth rose after two AZD1222 doses. At baseline, just a handful of AZD1222 recipients tested seropositive. It should be noted that donors were predominantly white British and more often female, and clonal diversity was possibly underestimated.

A remark on this clone: The antigen is not known.

This CDR3 has 15 amino acids. Germline V gene lookup returns CDR1 SGHVS and CDR2 FNYEAQ. J was trimmed by 6 bases and V by 4 bases; bases with no gene match: 7. This sample comprised peripheral blood, obtained on day 0 of AZD1222 vaccination. This clonotype originated in an adult in good health. This chain uses TRBV7-6 with TRBJ2-7; TRBD2 aligns across 12 bases. The CDR3 bases are TGTGCCAGCAGCTCAGGACTAGCGGGACCGGTCGAGCAGTACTTC. Its translation: CASSSGLAGPVEQYF.